The T cell receptor (beta chain) described here comes from a study of cytotoxic CD8 clonotypes in ibrutinib-treated CLL. Study-wide context: Included were 11 relapsed/refractory and 15 treatment-naive patients, of whom roughly 17 were IGHV unmutated. Whole-study findings and limits: Clonality increased at ibrutinib response and stayed stable in sustained remission. At progression, however, it fell back toward baseline.

Cryopreserved PBMCs provided around 2.2 micrograms of genomic DNA for the TCR beta libraries. A few counts support this clone. Antigen: not known. Sequenced by immunoSEQ multiplex PCR; TCRdb stores in-frame clones only, minus some. The data show about 300,000 clones, with 60% to 80% seen just once and about 5.3% held by the top ten. Trimming pared 0 bases from V and 5 bases from J, leaving 8 bases between. Germline V gene data show CDR1 as SGHRS and CDR2 as YFSETQ. The CDR3 contains 13 residues. Specimen: PBMCs, collected at disease progression, from a patient treated with ibrutinib. This sequence joins TRBV5-1 and TRBJ1-2; D is undetermined. This sequence originates from a human donor with chronic lymphocytic leukemia. The CDR3 sequence is CASSLAGQYGYTF. The DNA for the CDR3 is TGCGCCAGCAGCTTGGCCGGCCAGTATGGCTACACCTTC. Full variable domain (rest looked up from reference TRBV5-1 and TRBJ1-2): KAGVTQTPRYLIKTRGQQVTLSCSPISGHRSVSWYQQTPGQGLQFLFEYFSETQRNKGNFPGRFSGRQFSNSRSEMNVSTLELGDSALYLCASSLAGQYGYTFGSGTRLTVV.